This T cell receptor (beta chain) stems from a study of blood T cell repertoires in COVID-19. In the study overall: Specimens from acute and convalescent COVID-19 originated in the United States, Italy and Spain. Sample material is recorded as cDNA or gDNA derived from T cells, B-cell-depleted T cells, or PBMCs.

Using immunoSEQ multiplex PCR, the repertoire was profiled, and TCRdb retains in-frame clones only, with some absent. The sample contains about 280,000 clones, around 92% of which appear only once. Germline V gives CDR1 WSHSY, CDR2 SAAADI. The V end was cut by 3 bases, the J end by 6 bases, with 11 bases between. The CDR3 totals 13 residues. This chain links TRBV10-2 with TRBJ1-1, with D tentatively TRBD1 (6 bases). This TCR was sampled from a woman aged 25-40 years with COVID-19, enrolled during active disease. The sequenced sample was peripheral blood. The DNA of the CDR3 is TGCGCCAGCAGTGACCAGGGGACACCTGAAGCTTTCTTT. Its protein product is CASSDQGTPEAFF.